This T cell receptor beta chain was profiled in a study of cytomegalovirus exposure and HLA in healthy donors. As concerns this clone: Its antigen is still unknown.

Study-wide findings and caveats: TCR sequences were mostly rare, though some public TCRs occurred in many donors.

The germline CDR1 and CDR2 sequences are SGHNT and YYREEE (reference sequence). The CDR3 runs 17 residues. Trimming removed 0 bases from V and 4 bases from J; junction bases left unmatched: 9. PCR primers comprised 60 Vbeta and 13 Jbeta primers. Data came from immunoSEQ multiplex PCR; TCRdb stores just in-frame clones and leaves some out. The sample gives 130,000 to 150,000 clones, roughly 76% of which show up once; approximately 14% is in the top ten. The origin of this receptor is a human donor in good health. Sequenced sample: PBMCs. The chain couples TRBV5-4 to TRBJ2-5, with TRBD2 matching 10 bases. The CDR3 DNA reads TGTGCCAGCAGCTTGGGGCTAGCGGGAGAGGGCGGAGAGACCCAGTACTTC. Amino acid sequence: CASSLGLAGEGGETQYF.